The 6 T cell receptor beta chains listed next were all sequenced from one sample in a study of brain metastases from non-small cell lung cancer. Assay: immunoSEQ multiplex PCR; the TCRdb copy retains only in-frame clones and omits some. The table lists 2,000 to 2,500 clones, roughly 84% of them singletons. The source material was primary lung tumor tissue. Source of these receptors: a donor aged 40 or over with non-small cell lung cancer.

The rearrangement links TRBV30 to TRBJ1-3; D uncertain. V was clipped by 7 bases and J by 6 bases, with 22 bases between them. This CDR3 spans 15 amino acids. Germline V gene sequence: CDR1 GTSNPN, CDR2 SVGIG (reference sequence). Here the CDR3 DNA reads TGTGCCTACCCTAACGGCCAAAATGGGGAAAACACCATATATTTT. It specifies CAYPNGQNGENTIYF.

The chain uses TRBV5-1 and TRBJ1-1; weak D call: TRBD1 (5 bases). The CDR3 totals 15 residues. Germline lookup yields CDR1 SGHRS and CDR2 YFSETQ. V was pared by 4 bases and J by 1 base, with 14 bases between. The CDR3 reads CASSGLGQPNTEAFF. The CDR3 DNA reads TGCGCCAGCAGCGGATTGGGGCAGCCGAACACTGAAGCTTTCTTT.

The rearrangement joins TRBV2 to TRBJ2-4; 16 bases match TRBD2. The CDR3 length is 17 residues. V lost 6 bases and J lost 6; bases outside the gene matches: 8. Germline V gene sequence: CDR1 SNHLY, CDR2 FYNNEI. As DNA, the CDR3 is TGTGCCAGCAGAGGCGGGACTAGCGGGGGGGGTGGAAACATTCAGTACTTC. Translated: CASRGGTSGGGGNIQYF.

The rearrangement links TRBV5-6 to TRBJ2-6; D uncertain. Germline CDR1 SGHDT, CDR2 YYEEEE. The CDR3 length is 16 residues. Trimming stripped 3 bases from V and 4 bases from J, with 14 bases between. The CDR3 loop reads CASSWVSGKGANVLTF. The DNA of the CDR3 is TGTGCCAGCAGCTGGGTTTCTGGGAAGGGGGCCAACGTCCTGACTTTC.

This clone was seen only a few times. J is TRBJ2-3 and V is TRBV19; D is perhaps TRBD2 (6 bases). Germline V gene data show CDR1 as LNHDA and CDR2 as SQIVND (reference sequence). Trimming stripped 7 bases from V and 1 base from J, with 18 bases between. The CDR3 has 16 amino acids. CDR3 nucleotide sequence: TGTGCCAGTACCCGAGAGGGGCGGGGAGGCACAGATACGCAGTATTTT. Its translation is CASTREGRGGTDTQYF.

As to this clone: Other DNA sequences in this specimen translate into the identical CDR3. This rearrangement joins TRBV19 to TRBJ2-3; TRBD1 agrees at 8 bases. With V trimmed by 5 bases and J by 3 bases, 10 bases remained unmatched. CDR1 is LNHDA and CDR2 is SQIVND in the germline V gene (reference sequence). The CDR3 contains 16 residues. CDR3 nucleotide sequence: TGTGCCAGTAGTTTTGGGGGGACAGGTGTTACAGATACGCAGTATTTT. Encoded protein: CASSFGGTGVTDTQYF.